Below, 17 T cell receptor beta chains from the same sample are listed, as sequenced in a study of identical twins. MiXCR, applied by TCRdb to the 5' RACE reads, yields one record per CDR3 protein. Of about 550,000 distinct CDR3 sequences in the sample, about 22% were seen once. These data also formed part of another study, on yellow fever vaccine responses in identical twins.

The source material was CD4+ T cells sorted from blood. All receptors derive from a young woman in good health.

The table lists this clonotype with a few counts. V gene TRBV6-5 combines with J gene TRBJ1-3, with D maybe TRBD1 (6 bases). Germline-derived CDR1 and CDR2 are MNHEY and SVGAGI. V was clipped by 4 bases and J by 2 bases, with 15 bases between them. This CDR3 contains 16 residues. CDR3 in amino acids: CASSSYRDRAGNTIYF. DNA for the CDR3: TGTGCCAGCAGTTCATACAGGGATAGAGCTGGAAACACCATATATTTT.

In its sample, this clonotype was seen a few times. The rearrangement links TRBV5-1 to TRBJ2-1; TRBD1 agrees at 7 bases. CDR1 and CDR2 from the germline V gene are SGHRS and YFSETQ. V shed 0 bases and J 0 bases; nucleotides not matched to a gene: 6. The CDR3 covers 17 residues. The CDR3 loop reads CASSLEGGPISYNEQFF. CDR3 nucleotide sequence: TGCGCCAGCAGCTTGGAAGGGGGCCCAATCTCCTACAATGAGCAGTTCTTC. The full variable domain, with the rest looked up from reference TRBV5-1 and TRBJ2-1, is KAGVTQTPRYLIKTRGQQVTLSCSPISGHRSVSWYQQTPGQGLQFLFEYFSETQRNKGNFPGRFSGRQFSNSRSEMNVSTLELGDSALYLCASSLEGGPISYNEQFFGPGTRLTVL.

In this sample, this clonotype turned up a few times. The chain has TRBV29-1 and TRBJ2-4, with D possibly being TRBD2 (5 bases). From germline, CDR1 is SQVTM and CDR2 ANQGSEA. This CDR3 region has 15 residues. Trimming took 5 bases from V and 0 from J, leaving 14 bases between them. CDR3 DNA: TGCAGCGTTACCAGGACTCAGACAGCCAAAAACATTCAGTACTTC. Amino acids: CSVTRTQTAKNIQYF.

This clonotype was detected a few times. This chain connects TRBV5-6 to TRBJ2-2; no clear D. The CDR3 has 12 residues. From germline, CDR1 is SGHDT and CDR2 YYEEEE. Trimming took off 6 bases at V and 3 bases at J, with 6 bases between the two ends. This CDR3 is CASIAYTGELFF. For the CDR3, the DNA is TGTGCCAGCATCGCATACACCGGGGAGCTGTTTTTT.

This clonotype has just a few counts. The rearrangement links TRBV4-1 to TRBJ2-7; D gene unclear. V was trimmed by 0 bases and J by 6 bases, leaving 12 bases between them. This CDR3 region has 14 residues. Germline CDR1 is MGHRA and CDR2 is YSYEKL. The CDR3 reads CASSQDPGFGEQYF. CDR3 in DNA: TGCGCCAGCAGCCAAGACCCCGGGTTCGGCGAGCAGTACTTC.

In its sample, this clonotype was seen many times. J is TRBJ1-1 and V is TRBV12-3 or TRBV12-4, with D possibly TRBD1 on 5 matching bases. The V gene lost 7 bases and the J gene lost 5 bases, with 14 bases spanning the gap. The CDR3 totals 13 residues. CDR3 coding DNA: TGTGCCAGCATGACACCGCGGGGGACTGAAGCTTTCTTT. Protein: CASMTPRGTEAFF.

There are a few counts of this clonotype. This sequence joins TRBV12-3 or TRBV12-4 and TRBJ2-1; TRBD2 matches at 9 bases. The V gene end was trimmed by 8 bases and the J gene end by 0 bases; junction bases not matched to a gene: 8. The CDR3 loop spans 16 amino acids. The CDR3: CASVRIAGVSYNEQFF. The DNA for the CDR3 is TGTGCCAGCGTCCGAATAGCGGGAGTCTCCTACAATGAGCAGTTCTTC.

The chain uses TRBV20-1 and TRBJ2-5; D is possibly TRBD1 (6 bases). CDR1 is DFQATT and CDR2 is SNEGSKA in the germline V gene (reference sequence). V lost 1 base and J lost 4, with 16 bases in between. The CDR3 runs to 15 residues. The CDR3 nucleotides read TGCAGTGCTAGAGTGCCACAGGGTTTTCGAGAGACCCAGTACTTC. Residues: CSARVPQGFRETQYF.

The V gene is TRBV27, the J gene TRBJ2-5; 10 bases match TRBD2. CDR3 length: 15 residues. Germline values: CDR1 MNHEY, CDR2 SMNVEV (reference sequence). The V segment lost 5 bases and the J segment 5 bases; nucleotides outside the gene matches: 8. The DNA of the CDR3 is TGTGCCAGCAGTATTAGCGGGGGGTCCACGGAGACCCAGTACTTC. Translated, it gives CASSISGGSTETQYF.

The V and J genes are TRBV20-1 and TRBJ2-2; maybe TRBD2 (6 bases). The CDR3 length is 15 residues. Germline CDR1 and CDR2: DFQATT and SNEGSKA (reference sequence). V was clipped by 6 bases and J by 8 bases, with 22 bases between them. The CDR3 DNA reads TGCAGTGCACCCGCTCTTACTCGGCGGGGAGGGGAGCTGTTTTTT. Translation: CSAPALTRRGGELFF.

The chain joins TRBV11-2 to TRBJ2-7; D is possibly TRBD1 or TRBD2 (6 bases each). The CDR3 runs to 12 residues. V lost 2 bases and J lost 5, with 7 bases in between. Germline values: CDR1 SGHAT, CDR2 FQNNGV. The CDR3 spells CASSLRGDEQYV. DNA of the CDR3: TGTGCCAGCAGCTTAAGGGGGGACGAGCAGTACGTC.

V and J are TRBV5-1 and TRBJ1-1; D not resolved. Germline V lookup: CDR1 SGHRS, CDR2 YFSETQ. V dropped 3 bases and J dropped 5 bases, with 23 bases sitting between them. The CDR3 is 17 amino acids. This CDR3 is CASSSTKMRGWATEAFF. CDR3 nucleotide sequence: TGCGCCAGCAGCTCAACCAAGATGCGAGGGTGGGCGACTGAAGCTTTCTTT.

The chain has TRBV10-3 and TRBJ2-3, with D possibly being TRBD1 or TRBD2 (5 bases each). V lost 6 bases and J lost 2, with 9 bases in between. Germline V lookup: CDR1 ENHRY, CDR2 SYGVKD. This CDR3 has 13 residues. The CDR3 bases are TGTGCCATCAGAGGGACCCCCACAGATACGCAGTATTTT. It encodes CAIRGTPTDTQYF.

A few counts support this clonotype. V and J are TRBV7-2 and TRBJ2-3; D is perhaps TRBD2 (6 bases). Trimming left V 5 bases short and J 7 bases short, with 16 bases between. This CDR3 contains 14 residues. Per germline, CDR1 SGHTA and CDR2 FQGNSA. CDR3 residues: CASSPGDLVYTQYF. DNA for the CDR3: TGTGCCAGCAGCCCCGGGGACTTAGTCTATACGCAGTATTTT.

This clonotype was observed at least ten times. Its ends do not fully match the called genes, so a read error is possible. CDR3 region: CASSLADSNTGELFF. The DNA for the CDR3 is TGTGCCAGCAGTCTAGCGGACTCGAACACCGGGGAGCTGTTTTTT. The chain couples TRBV12-3 or TRBV12-4 to TRBJ2-2; the match to TRBD2 covers 7 bases. CDR3 size: 15 residues.

There are a few counts of this clonotype. The chain carries TRBV11-2 and TRBJ2-1; D unclear. This CDR3 spans 11 amino acids. Germline V gene lookup returns CDR1 SGHAT and CDR2 FQNNGV. Between the trimmed V and J ends, which lost 5 bases and 8 bases, there was a span of 7 bases. The chain's CDR3 is CASSRDHEQFF. CDR3 sequence (DNA): TGTGCCAGCAGCCGCGACCATGAGCAGTTCTTC.

The chain has TRBV6-5 and TRBJ2-7, with a tentative D call TRBD1 (5 bases). The germline V gene encodes CDR1 MNHEY and CDR2 SVGAGI. The CDR3 totals 15 residues. Between the trimmed V and J ends, which lost 4 bases and 1 base, there was a span of 14 bases. The CDR3: CASSSYLDKSYEQYF. In nucleotides, the CDR3 is TGTGCCAGCAGTTCCTATCTGGACAAGTCCTACGAGCAGTACTTC.